This T cell receptor beta chain appears in the sequencing data of a study of identical twins. General study points: Part of the zero-insertion signal could reflect confounding by invariant MAIT and iNKT cells. Beta out-of-frame sequences showed weaker excess twin sharing.

A universal primer site came from template switching; cDNA carried unique molecular identifiers. TCRdb redid the calling of the 5' RACE reads with MiXCR, one entry per CDR3 protein. The profile covers 260,000 or so distinct CDR3 sequences, with approximately 7.8% appearing a single time and about 5.6% taken by the ten largest. Comment on this clonotype: Its target is unknown.

The CDR3 is made up of 15 amino acids. Trimming stripped 3 bases from V and 2 bases from J, with 14 bases between. The sample was also reused in another study, on yellow fever vaccine responses in identical twins. From that second work: As reported, the vaccine T cell response of twins seemed partly convergent and partly personalized.

The origin of this receptor is a woman younger than 35 in good health. The rearrangement joins TRBV12-3 or TRBV12-4 to TRBJ2-7, with a possible D match to TRBD2 (7 bases). Input material: CD8+ T cells sorted from blood. DNA of the CDR3: TGTGCCAGCAGTTTTGGGGGGGGCGCGGCCTACGAGCAGTACTTC. Translating gives CASSFGGGAAYEQYF.